The 31 T cell receptor beta chains given below trace back to one sample, sequenced in a study of blood T cell repertoires in COVID-19. The table came from immunoSEQ multiplex PCR; TCRdb's copy has only in-frame clones and leaves some out. The sample lists roughly 150,000 clones, more than 75% occurring once. The sample consisted of peripheral blood. Receptors were obtained from a man in his forties or fifties who had recovered from COVID-19.

In DNA form, the CDR3 reads TGCGCCAGCAGGGGGGGAGCCAATGAGCAGTTCTTC. Translating gives CASRGGANEQFF. The V gene is TRBV5-1, the J gene TRBJ2-1, with D possibly being TRBD2 (6 bases). The CDR3 spans 12 residues. The V end was cut by 5 bases, the J end by 6 bases, with 9 bases between. Germline CDR1 is SGHRS and CDR2 is YFSETQ.

For the CDR3, the DNA is TGCGCCAGCAGCGACTTGAGCACAGATACGCAGTATTTT. It yields the protein CASSDLSTDTQYF. The chain is built from TRBV5-1 and TRBJ2-3; D remains ambiguous. CDR1 SGHRS and CDR2 YFSETQ come from the germline V gene. V lost 4 bases, J lost 0 bases, and 6 bases lay in between. The CDR3 runs to 13 residues.

V usage is TRBV28 and J usage is TRBJ1-1; D possibly corresponds to TRBD1 (5 bases). Germline CDR1 MDHEN, CDR2 SYDVKM. The CDR3 loop spans 14 amino acids. Trimming took 6 bases from V and 0 from J, leaving 11 bases between them. CDR3 loop: CASSPGGLNTEAFF. In nucleotides, the CDR3 is TGTGCCAGCAGCCCCGGGGGACTGAACACTGAAGCTTTCTTT.

The V call is TRBV2, the J call TRBJ2-3; D is undetermined. This CDR3 is 15 amino acids long. CDR1 is SNHLY and CDR2 is FYNNEI in the germline V gene. The V end lost 4 bases, the J end lost 5 bases, and 16 bases lay between the germline ends. The CDR3 protein is CASSAPRPALDTQYF. In DNA form, the CDR3 reads TGTGCCAGCAGTGCGCCTAGGCCGGCGCTAGATACGCAGTATTTT.

The chain is built from TRBV30 and TRBJ1-6; D is perhaps TRBD1 (6 bases). Between the trimmed V and J ends, which lost 1 base and 7 bases, there was a span of 14 bases. CDR3 length: 15 amino acids. The germline CDR1 and CDR2 sequences are GTSNPN and SVGIG (reference sequence). The chain's CDR3 is CAWSAGTSRNSPLHF. CDR3 nucleotides: TGTGCCTGGAGTGCCGGGACATCGCGGAATTCACCCCTCCACTTT. Supplemented by reference TRBV30 and TRBJ1-6, the full variable domain reads SQTIHQWPATLVQPVGSPLSLECTVEGTSNPNLYWYRQAAGRGLQLLFYSVGIGQISSEVPQNLSASRPQDRQFILSSKKLLLSDSGFYLCAWSAGTSRNSPLHFGNGTRLTVT.

The V and J genes are TRBV7-2 and TRBJ1-5; D unresolved. Germline CDR1 is SGHTA and CDR2 is FQGNSA. CDR3 length: 15 amino acids. V gave up 5 bases and J gave up 3 bases, with 14 bases separating them. The CDR3 region is CASSPSPGLNQPQHF. CDR3 DNA: TGTGCCAGCAGCCCTAGTCCCGGACTCAATCAGCCCCAGCATTTT.

V gene TRBV5-1 combines with J gene TRBJ2-7; 7 nucleotides agree with TRBD1. Germline-derived CDR1 and CDR2 are SGHRS and YFSETQ. This CDR3 has 14 amino acids. After removal of 1 base from V and 5 bases from J, the junction contained 6 bases not matched to a gene. The CDR3, as DNA: TGCGCCAGCAGCTTGCGAGACAGGGCCCACGAGCAGTACTTC. It is translated as CASSLRDRAHEQYF.

The chain links TRBV21-1 to TRBJ2-5; TRBD2 is the table's D call and was not checked against the DNA. TRBV21-1 has pseudogene status. The CDR3 covers 16 residues. CDR3 in amino acids: CASSKVSGGEAETQYF. The CDR3, as DNA: TGTGCCAGCAGCAAAGTGAGCGGGGGTGAGGCAGAGACCCAGTACTTC.

This rearrangement joins TRBV29-1 to TRBJ2-5; tentative D call: TRBD1 (5 bases). CDR1 is SQVTM and CDR2 is ANQGSEA in the germline V gene. The CDR3 spans 13 residues. The V gene lost 4 bases and the J gene lost 4 bases, with 13 bases spanning the gap. CDR3 loop: CSVAGMIIETQYF. The CDR3 DNA reads TGCAGCGTTGCAGGGATGATAATAGAGACCCAGTACTTC.

The chain employs TRBV6-5 and TRBJ2-1; weak D call: TRBD1 (6 bases). Between the trimmed V and J ends, which lost 7 bases and 7 bases, there was a span of 20 bases. Germline loops: CDR1 MNHEY, CDR2 SVGAGI. This CDR3 region has 15 residues. The CDR3 region has the DNA TGTGCCAGCACCCCTCGTGCAGGGGCTCCTAATGAGCAGTTCTTC. The encoded protein is CASTPRAGAPNEQFF.

The chain links TRBV11-2 to TRBJ2-7; 7 bases are a match to TRBD1. This CDR3 has 15 amino acids. V shed 0 bases and J 4 bases; nucleotides not matched to a gene: 6. Germline values: CDR1 SGHAT, CDR2 FQNNGV. The CDR3 region has the DNA TGTGCCAGCAGCTTAGACGACAGGGCTTCTTACGAGCAGTACTTC. It yields the protein CASSLDDRASYEQYF.

The chain has TRBV19 and TRBJ2-3; 11 bases align to TRBD2. This CDR3 has 16 residues. Germline V lookup: CDR1 LNHDA, CDR2 SQIVND (reference sequence). V lost 5 bases and J lost 2; bases outside the gene matches: 6. Here the CDR3 reads CASSGGTSGLTDTQYF. Here the CDR3 DNA reads TGTGCCAGTAGTGGGGGGACTAGCGGACTCACAGATACGCAGTATTTT.

The genes are TRBV25-1 and TRBJ2-3, with TRBD2 identical over 10 bases. After removal of 5 bases from V and 8 bases from J, the junction contained 4 bases not matched to a gene. Germline loops: CDR1 MGHDK, CDR2 SYGVNS. The CDR3 totals 13 residues. CDR3 bases: TGTGCCAGCAGTAGCGTAGCGGGGGGTACGCAGTATTTT. Translation gives CASSSVAGGTQYF.

The rearrangement links TRBV20-1 to TRBJ1-5, with a tentative D call TRBD1 (5 bases). Germline V gene sequence: CDR1 DFQATT, CDR2 SNEGSKA (reference sequence). V was clipped by 3 bases and J by 6 bases, with 15 bases between them. CDR3 size: 14 residues. CDR3 nucleotides: TGCAGTGCTAGTGGTGCAGGGTTAGGTCAGCCCCAGCATTTT. This sequence encodes CSASGAGLGQPQHF.

The rearrangement uses TRBV28 and TRBJ1-5, with 8 bases aligning to TRBD1. Germline V CDR1 and CDR2: MDHEN, SYDVKM. The CDR3 is made up of 15 amino acids. Germline trimming cut 5 bases from V and 7 bases from J; bases unmatched to any gene: 10. CDR3 bases: TGTGCCAGCAGTCCGGGACAGGTAGTTCTCCAGCCCCAGCATTTT. Its translation: CASSPGQVVLQPQHF. Variable domain in full (rest from reference TRBV28 and TRBJ1-5): DVKVTQSSRYLVKRTGEKVFLECVQDMDHENMFWYRQDPGLGLRLIYFSYDVKMKEKGDIPEGYSVSREKKERFSLILESASTNQTSMYLCASSPGQVVLQPQHFGDGTRLSIL.

The rearrangement links TRBV9 to TRBJ1-2; D is ambiguous. The germline gives CDR1 SGDLS, CDR2 YYNGEE. The V gene lost 2 bases and the J gene lost 5 bases, with 10 bases spanning the gap. The CDR3 spans 13 residues. CDR3 in DNA: TGTGCCAGCAGCGTCCCAGGTCTTTATGGCTACACCTTC. This encodes CASSVPGLYGYTF.

Only one count was recorded for this clone. The chain uses TRBV2 and TRBJ2-7, with a weak D call TRBD1 (7 bases). CDR1 is SNHLY and CDR2 is FYNNEI in the germline V gene. V was trimmed by 6 bases and J by 2 bases, leaving 14 bases between them. The CDR3 is 14 amino acids. The CDR3 region has the DNA TGTGCCAGCAGGGAGGGGGCGGGGACCTACGAGCAGTACTTC. The encoded protein is CASREGAGTYEQYF. Supplemented by reference TRBV2 and TRBJ2-7, the full variable domain reads EPEVTQTPSHQVTQMGQEVILRCVPISNHLYFYWYRQILGQKVEFLVSFYNNEISEKSEIFDDQFSVERPDGSNFTLKIRSTKLEDSAMYFCASREGAGTYEQYFGPGTRLTVT.

This clone was seen only a few times. The genes are TRBV18 and TRBJ1-5; no reliable D call. The V gene lost 2 bases and the J gene lost 5 bases, with 13 bases spanning the gap. This CDR3 is 15 amino acids long. The germline V gene encodes CDR1 KGHSH and CDR2 LQKENI. The CDR3 loop is CASSPERQQDQPQHF. The CDR3 DNA follows: TGTGCCAGCTCACCAGAGCGGCAACAAGATCAGCCCCAGCATTTT.

The chain is built from TRBV21-1 and TRBJ2-1; the table's D call, TRBD1, has no DNA check behind it. TRBV21-1 is a listed pseudogene. This CDR3 contains 15 residues. The CDR3 bases are TGTGCCAGCAGCAAATGGGACAGGGGGCCAGGTGAGCAGTTCTTC. Translation gives CASSKWDRGPGEQFF.

The CDR3 DNA is TGCGCCAGCAGCCTGGGGACAGCACAAGAGACCCAGTACTTC. It codes for CASSLGTAQETQYF. The rearrangement links TRBV5-1 to TRBJ2-5, with 7 positions matching TRBD1. Germline loops: CDR1 SGHRS, CDR2 YFSETQ. There are 14 residues in the CDR3. Trimming removed 4 bases from V and 2 bases from J; junction bases left unmatched: 5.

The rearrangement uses TRBV4-3 and TRBJ1-5, with a weak D call TRBD1 (5 bases). Trimming removed 0 bases from V and 9 bases from J, with 15 bases in between. The CDR3 length is 15 residues. CDR1 is LGHNA and CDR2 is YSLEER in the germline V gene. CDR3 nucleotide sequence: TGCGCCAGCAGCCAAGATGCAGGGTATCATCGGCCCCAGCATTTT. This encodes CASSQDAGYHRPQHF.

This clone was seen once. The chain has TRBV19 and TRBJ2-3; TRBD2 is a possible D gene (7 bases). The CDR3 covers 15 residues. The V end lost 3 bases, the J end lost 4 bases, and 14 bases lay between the germline ends. Germline-derived CDR1 and CDR2 are LNHDA and SQIVND (reference sequence). Written as DNA, the CDR3 is TGTGCCAGTAGTATTGGGGGGGGCCTCGCAGATACGCAGTATTTT. This codes for CASSIGGGLADTQYF. The variable domain in full, completed from reference TRBV19 and TRBJ2-3, reads DGGITQSPKYLFRKEGQNVTLSCEQNLNHDAMYWYRQDPGQGLRLIYYSQIVNDFQKGDIAEGYSVSREKKESFPLTVTSAQKNPTAFYLCASSIGGGLADTQYFGPGTRLTVL.

V usage is TRBV7-3 and J usage is TRBJ2-2, with D perhaps matching TRBD2 (5 bases). V was clipped by 5 bases and J by 8 bases, with 12 bases between them. The CDR3 consists of 13 residues. Looked up from germline, CDR1 is SGHTA and CDR2 is FQGTGA. The CDR3 is CASSPMPGGELFF. The CDR3 DNA sequence: TGTGCCAGCAGCCCCATGCCGGGAGGGGAGCTGTTTTTT.

The rearrangement uses TRBV5-1 and TRBJ2-1, with 10 nucleotides matching TRBD1. V trimming: 5 bases; J trimming: 5 bases; junction bases outside the gene matches: 7. The CDR3 extends over 15 amino acids. Looked up from germline, CDR1 is SGHRS and CDR2 is YFSETQ. The CDR3 coding sequence is TGCGCCAGCAGTTCGGGACAGGGGTCAAACAATGAGCAGTTCTTC. The encoded protein is CASSSGQGSNNEQFF.

The chain couples TRBV19 to TRBJ2-2; TRBD2 aligns across 13 bases. V lost 1 base to trimming and J lost 0 bases; unmatched junction nucleotides: 8. Germline assignment: CDR1 LNHDA and CDR2 SQIVND (reference sequence). CDR3 length equals 20 residues. DNA of the CDR3: TGTGCCAGTAGTATAGGACTAGCGGGAGGTCTCGATTCGAACACCGGGGAGCTGTTTTTT. Protein sequence: CASSIGLAGGLDSNTGELFF.

The rearrangement joins TRBV13 to TRBJ2-7; TRBD2 matches at 9 bases. V lost 3 bases, J lost 10 bases, and 7 bases stayed unmatched. The CDR3 extends over 13 amino acids. Per the germline V gene, CDR1 is PRHDT and CDR2 is FYEKMQ (reference sequence). The CDR3 nucleotides are TGTGCCAGCAGCTTTGCGGCTAGCGGGAAACAGTACTTC. It encodes CASSFAASGKQYF.

This sequence joins TRBV13 and TRBJ2-2; D unclear. Per germline, CDR1 PRHDT and CDR2 FYEKMQ (reference sequence). The V gene lost 3 bases and the J gene lost 3 bases, with 11 bases spanning the gap. CDR3 size: 15 residues. The CDR3 DNA is TGTGCCAGCAGCTTCCCCCGGGTTCACACCGGGGAGCTGTTTTTT. Translated, it gives CASSFPRVHTGELFF.

V usage is TRBV2 and J usage is TRBJ2-3, with TRBD1 matching 8 bases. This CDR3 spans 14 amino acids. CDR1 is SNHLY and CDR2 is FYNNEI in the germline V gene. V was pared by 5 bases and J by 4 bases, with 5 bases of the junction left unmatched. The CDR3 protein is CASSLKTGADTQYF. CDR3 nucleotides: TGTGCCAGCAGTCTCAAGACAGGGGCAGATACGCAGTATTTT.

This chain joins TRBV4-3 and TRBJ2-7; D perhaps matches TRBD1 (5 bases). The V end was cut by 0 bases, the J end by 3 bases, with 9 bases between. Germline V gene sequence: CDR1 LGHNA, CDR2 YSLEER. This CDR3 is 14 amino acids long. CDR3 nucleotides: TGCGCCAGCAGCCAAGAGCCAGGGATCTACGAGCAGTACTTC. It codes for CASSQEPGIYEQYF.

The gene calls are TRBV19 and TRBJ1-2; D might be TRBD1 (6 bases). V was clipped by 4 bases and J by 8 bases, with 20 bases between them. The CDR3 runs 15 residues. Germline V gene lookup returns CDR1 LNHDA and CDR2 SQIVND (reference sequence). The CDR3 DNA reads TGTGCCAGTAGTACCCCACAACCGTGGGGGCAAGGCTACACCTTC. Translated, it gives CASSTPQPWGQGYTF.

The V and J genes are TRBV11-2 and TRBJ2-7; 8 bases fit TRBD2. CDR3 length equals 20 residues. From germline, CDR1 is SGHAT and CDR2 FQNNGV. Unmatched junction bases numbered 17, after V lost 0 bases and J lost 1 base. The DNA for the CDR3 is TGTGCCAGCAGCTTAGATCCCCCCCTCTTTACTAGCGGAAAATCCTACGAGCAGTACTTC. Translating it yields CASSLDPPLFTSGKSYEQYF.